This T cell receptor (beta chain) came from a study of CD8 T cells in Susac syndrome. Germline values: CDR1 SQVTM, CDR2 ANQGSEA. The CDR3 runs to 15 residues. Trimming removed 2 bases from V and 3 bases from J; junction bases left unmatched: 7. Each multiple sclerosis control was a treatment-naive patient with relapsing-remitting disease that was either stable or active. The authors reverse transcribed 0.5 to 1 ug RNA with random hexamers. TCR beta CDR3 was amplified by immunoSEQ covering 54 Vbeta and 13 Jbeta. TCRdb redid the calling of the immunoSEQ multiplex PCR reads with MiXCR, one entry per CDR3 protein. The data contain about 300,000 distinct CDR3 sequences, approximately 91% of them singletons.

Sample: CD8+ T cells from PBMCs. The chain is built from TRBV29-1 and TRBJ2-3; 8 nucleotides agree with TRBD1. This TCR was sampled from a human donor with multiple sclerosis. This CDR3 reads CSVEKTGERTDTQYF. In DNA form, the CDR3 reads TGCAGCGTTGAAAAGACAGGGGAACGTACAGATACGCAGTATTTT.